This T cell receptor (beta chain) emerged from a study of cytomegalovirus exposure and HLA in healthy donors. The study's findings and limits: Within an earlier analysis, most TCR beta V segments proved productive either about 90% or about 30% of the time. An analysis was carried out at a later point. It showed that HLA-associated TCR beta chains were more clonally expanded than equally common non-associated chains.

Details on this clone: What it binds is not known.

The PCR used 60 Vbeta and 13 Jbeta primers. The protocol was immunoSEQ multiplex PCR, while the TCRdb copy is restricted to in-frame clones and leaves out a portion. The sample contains some 160,000 clones, around 73% of which appear only once. This CDR3 region has 17 residues. CDR1 and CDR2 from the germline V gene are SGDLS and YYNGEE. The trim removed 3 bases at V and 5 bases at J, leaving 7 bases unmatched. The chain combines TRBV9 with TRBJ2-5, with 16 bases lining up with TRBD2. This clonotype was obtained from a male donor in good health and CMV-seronegative. What was sequenced was PBMCs. The CDR3 DNA reads TGTGCCAGCAGCGCCGGGACTAGCGGGGGGGCCAGTGAGACCCAGTACTTC. This encodes CASSAGTSGGASETQYF. The full variable domain, in which reference TRBV9 and TRBJ2-5 provide the parts outside the CDR3, is DSGVTQTPKHLITATGQRVTLRCSPRSGDLSVYWYQQSLDQGLQFLIQYYNGEERAKGNILERFSAQQFPDLHSELNLSSLELGDSALYFCASSAGTSGGASETQYFGPGTRLLVL.